This entry concerns a single TCR beta chain. Random hexamers were used to reverse transcribe the RNA input (about 0.5 to 1 ug). The CDR3 of TCR beta was amplified by immunoSEQ multiplex PCR across 54 Vbeta and 13 Jbeta. TCRdb recomputed calls from the immunoSEQ multiplex PCR reads with MiXCR, one row per CDR3 protein. The data hold 250,000 to 300,000 distinct CDR3 sequences, with approximately 84% observed a single time. The record originates from a study of CD8 T cells in Susac syndrome. Sequencing of TCR beta was performed on blood CD8+ and CD4+ T cells. In the multiple sclerosis control group, patients were treatment-naive and had stable or active relapsing-remitting disease. The CD8+ and CD4+ T cells were isolated magnetically using a negative isolation approach, whereas the TEMRA cells were enriched by FACS. Germline CDR1 SNHLY, CDR2 FYNNEI. This CDR3 has 14 residues. Trimming pared 11 bases from V and 3 bases from J, leaving 20 bases between.

Specimen: CD8+ T cells from PBMCs. This rearrangement joins TRBV2 to TRBJ2-7; maybe TRBD2 (6 bases). The sequence was obtained from a human donor with multiple sclerosis. CDR3 residues: CASGGDMLDYEQYF. The CDR3 nucleotides are TGTGCCTCCGGGGGTGATATGCTAGACTACGAGCAGTACTTC. Filled out from reference TRBV2 and TRBJ2-7, the complete variable domain reads EPEVTQTPSHQVTQMGQEVILRCVPISNHLYFYWYRQILGQKVEFLVSFYNNEISEKSEIFDDQFSVERPDGSNFTLKIRSTKLEDSAMYFCASGGDMLDYEQYFGPGTRLTVT.